This T cell receptor (beta chain) originates from a study of OX40 agonist ivuxolimab in advanced cancers. From germline, CDR1 is SGHNT and CDR2 YENEEA. The germline V and J ends were trimmed by 5 bases and 2 bases, with 18 bases remaining between them. This CDR3 spans 16 amino acids. Profiling relied on immunoSEQ multiplex PCR, and the TCRdb table lists in-frame clones only, not all of them. In the table there are about 96,000 clones, 80% to 95% of which are singletons. V usage is TRBV11-3 and J usage is TRBJ1-2; D is uncertain. This receptor was identified in an adult with an advanced solid tumor such as melanoma, head and neck, liver or kidney cancer. The material was CD4+ or CD8+ T cells sorted from blood, obtained in a trial of the OX40 agonist ivuxolimab. The CDR3 nucleotides are TGTGCCAGCAGCCAGGCATCGGCGCTATCCAACTATGGCTACACCTTC. Encoded protein: CASSQASALSNYGYTF.